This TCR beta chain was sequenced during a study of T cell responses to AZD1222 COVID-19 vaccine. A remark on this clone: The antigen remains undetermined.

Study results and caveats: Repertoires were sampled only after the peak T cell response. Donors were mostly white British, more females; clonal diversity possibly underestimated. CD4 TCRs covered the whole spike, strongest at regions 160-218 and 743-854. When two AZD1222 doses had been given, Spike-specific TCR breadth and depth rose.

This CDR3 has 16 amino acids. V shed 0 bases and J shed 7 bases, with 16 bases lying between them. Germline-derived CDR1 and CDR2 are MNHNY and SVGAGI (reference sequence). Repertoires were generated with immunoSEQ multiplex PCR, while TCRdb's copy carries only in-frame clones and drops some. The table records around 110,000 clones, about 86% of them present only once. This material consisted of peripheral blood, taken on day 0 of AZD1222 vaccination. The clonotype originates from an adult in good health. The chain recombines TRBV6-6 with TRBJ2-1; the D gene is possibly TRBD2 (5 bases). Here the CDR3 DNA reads TGTGCCAGCAGTTACTCGAGTGCGGGTCAACGGAATGAGCAGTTCTTC. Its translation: CASSYSSAGQRNEQFF.